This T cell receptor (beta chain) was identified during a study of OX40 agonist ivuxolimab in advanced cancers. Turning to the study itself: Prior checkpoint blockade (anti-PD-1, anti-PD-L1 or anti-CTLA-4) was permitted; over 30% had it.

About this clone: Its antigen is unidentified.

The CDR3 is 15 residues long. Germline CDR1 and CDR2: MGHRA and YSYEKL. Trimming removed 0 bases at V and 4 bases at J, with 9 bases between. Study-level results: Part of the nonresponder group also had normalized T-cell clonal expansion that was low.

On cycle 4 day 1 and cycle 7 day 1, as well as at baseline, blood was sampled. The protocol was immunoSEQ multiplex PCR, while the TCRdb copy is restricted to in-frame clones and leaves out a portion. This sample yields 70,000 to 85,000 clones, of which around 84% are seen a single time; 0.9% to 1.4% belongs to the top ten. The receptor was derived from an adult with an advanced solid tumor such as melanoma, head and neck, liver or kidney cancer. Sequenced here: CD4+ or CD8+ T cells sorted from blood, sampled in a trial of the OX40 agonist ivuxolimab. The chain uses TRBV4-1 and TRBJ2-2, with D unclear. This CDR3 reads CASSQDNRPTGELFF. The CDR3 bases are TGCGCCAGCAGCCAAGATAACAGACCCACCGGGGAGCTGTTTTTT.